Shown below are 2 T cell receptor beta chains from a single sample sequenced in a study of cytomegalovirus exposure and HLA in healthy donors. PCR amplification relied on 60 Vbeta primers (plus 13 Jbeta primers). Sequencing was performed with immunoSEQ multiplex PCR; in TCRdb, only in-frame clones are kept and a portion is missing. Of 140,000 or so clones listed, roughly 72% are singletons. Sequencing used PBMCs. Receptor source: a man between 40 and 49 years old in good health and CMV-seronegative.

This clone was seen a handful of times. Other DNA sequences in this sample translate to the same CDR3. The CDR3 DNA reads as TGTGCCAGCAGCTTTTCGGTGAACACCGGGGAGCTGTTTTTT. Translating gives CASSFSVNTGELFF. V and J are TRBV5-4 and TRBJ2-2; D is undetermined. The CDR3 is 14 amino acids. Germline-derived CDR1 and CDR2 are SGHNT and YYREEE (reference sequence). V shed 2 bases and J shed 1 base, with 6 bases lying between them.

The chain joins TRBV30 to TRBJ2-5; 9 bases are a match to TRBD1. After removal of 0 bases from V and 4 bases from J, the junction contained 0 bases not matched to a gene. Per germline, CDR1 GTSNPN and CDR2 SVGIG (reference sequence). The CDR3 consists of 13 residues. CDR3 loop: CAWSVQGAETQYF. CDR3 coding DNA: TGTGCCTGGAGTGTACAGGGGGCAGAGACCCAGTACTTC. The entire variable domain, with the rest obtained from reference TRBV30 and TRBJ2-5, is as follows: SQTIHQWPATLVQPVGSPLSLECTVEGTSNPNLYWYRQAAGRGLQLLFYSVGIGQISSEVPQNLSASRPQDRQFILSSKKLLLSDSGFYLCAWSVQGAETQYFGPGTRLLVL.